This TCR beta chain came from a study of cytomegalovirus exposure and HLA in healthy donors. It was with 60 Vbeta and 13 Jbeta primers that the PCR ran. Repertoires were generated with immunoSEQ multiplex PCR, while TCRdb's copy carries only in-frame clones and drops some. Of about 140,000 clones listed, less than 85% are singletons. Germline lookup yields CDR1 MNHEY and CDR2 SVGAGI. The junction had 4 bases not matched to a gene; V was cut back by 0 bases and J by 3 bases. The CDR3 loop spans 15 amino acids. The receptor was derived from a man aged 40-49 years in good health and CMV-seronegative. V and J are TRBV6-5 and TRBJ1-1; 7 bases fit TRBD1. The specimen was PBMCs. CDR3 DNA: TGTGCCAGCAGTTACTCCCGACAGGGCCACACTGAAGCTTTCTTT. Amino acids: CASSYSRQGHTEAFF.